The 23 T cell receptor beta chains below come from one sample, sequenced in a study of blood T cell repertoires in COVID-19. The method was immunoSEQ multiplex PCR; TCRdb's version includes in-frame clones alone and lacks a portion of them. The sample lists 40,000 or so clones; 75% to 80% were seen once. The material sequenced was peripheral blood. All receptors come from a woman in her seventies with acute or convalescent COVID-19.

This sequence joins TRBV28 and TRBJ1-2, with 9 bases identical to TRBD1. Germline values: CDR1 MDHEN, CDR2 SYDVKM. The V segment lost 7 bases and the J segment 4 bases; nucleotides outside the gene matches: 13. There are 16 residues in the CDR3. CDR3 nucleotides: TGTGCCAGCACCCCGGCCACAGGGGGCGCAGGCTATGGCTACACCTTC. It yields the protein CASTPATGGAGYGYTF.

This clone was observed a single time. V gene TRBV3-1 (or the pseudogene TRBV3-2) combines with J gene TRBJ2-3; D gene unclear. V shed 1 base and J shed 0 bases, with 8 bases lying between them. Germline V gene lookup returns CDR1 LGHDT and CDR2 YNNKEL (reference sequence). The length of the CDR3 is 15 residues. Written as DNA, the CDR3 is TGTGCCAGCAGCCAAGCGTTTGTGAGCACAGATACGCAGTATTTT. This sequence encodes CASSQAFVSTDTQYF.

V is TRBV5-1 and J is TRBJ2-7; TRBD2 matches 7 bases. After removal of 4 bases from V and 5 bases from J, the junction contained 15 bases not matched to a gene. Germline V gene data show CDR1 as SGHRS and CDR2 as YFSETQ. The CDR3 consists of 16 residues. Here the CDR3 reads CASSQIGGYGYHEQYF. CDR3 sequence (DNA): TGCGCCAGCAGCCAAATCGGGGGGTACGGATATCACGAGCAGTACTTC.

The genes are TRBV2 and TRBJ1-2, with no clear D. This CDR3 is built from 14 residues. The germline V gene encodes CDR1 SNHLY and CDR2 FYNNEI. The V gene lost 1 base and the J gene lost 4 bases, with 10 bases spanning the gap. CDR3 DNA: TGTGCCAGCAGTGAAGGTCTCAGACTCTATGGCTACACCTTC. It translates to CASSEGLRLYGYTF.

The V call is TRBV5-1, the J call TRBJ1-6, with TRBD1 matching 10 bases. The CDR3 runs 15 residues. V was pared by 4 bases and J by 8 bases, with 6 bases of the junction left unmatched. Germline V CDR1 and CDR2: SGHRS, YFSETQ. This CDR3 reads CASSRSGTGDSPLHF. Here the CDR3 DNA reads TGCGCCAGCAGCCGCTCCGGGACAGGGGATTCACCCCTCCACTTT.

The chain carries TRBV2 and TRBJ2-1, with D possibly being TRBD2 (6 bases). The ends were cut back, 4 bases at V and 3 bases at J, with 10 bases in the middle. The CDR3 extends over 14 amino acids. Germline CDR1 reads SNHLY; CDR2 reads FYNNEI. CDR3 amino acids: CASSGTTRYNEQFF. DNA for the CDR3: TGTGCCAGCAGTGGGACTACCCGCTACAATGAGCAGTTCTTC.

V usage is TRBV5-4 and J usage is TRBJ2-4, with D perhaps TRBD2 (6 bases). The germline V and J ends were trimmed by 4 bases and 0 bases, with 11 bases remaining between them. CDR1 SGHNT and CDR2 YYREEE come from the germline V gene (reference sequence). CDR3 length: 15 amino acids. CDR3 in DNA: TGTGCCAGCAGCCCCGCGGGACTAGCCAAAAACATTCAGTACTTC. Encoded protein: CASSPAGLAKNIQYF.

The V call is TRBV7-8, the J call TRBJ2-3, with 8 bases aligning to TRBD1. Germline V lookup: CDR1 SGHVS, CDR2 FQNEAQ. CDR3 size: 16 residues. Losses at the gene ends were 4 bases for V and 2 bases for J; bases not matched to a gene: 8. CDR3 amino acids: CASSSRQGRITDTQYF. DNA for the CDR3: TGTGCCAGCAGCTCCCGACAGGGGAGAATCACAGATACGCAGTATTTT.

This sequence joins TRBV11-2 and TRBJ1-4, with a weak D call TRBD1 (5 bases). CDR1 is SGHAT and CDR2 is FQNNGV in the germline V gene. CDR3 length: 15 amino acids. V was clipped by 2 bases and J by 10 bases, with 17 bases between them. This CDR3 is CASSLIPQGSRKLFF. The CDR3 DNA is TGTGCCAGCAGCTTAATTCCCCAGGGTTCGCGAAAACTGTTTTTT.

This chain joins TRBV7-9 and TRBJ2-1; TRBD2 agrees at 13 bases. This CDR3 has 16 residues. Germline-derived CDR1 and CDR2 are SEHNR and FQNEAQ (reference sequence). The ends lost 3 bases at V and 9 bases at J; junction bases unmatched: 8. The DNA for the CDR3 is TGTGCCAGCAGCTTCGGACTAGCGGGAGACCCGACTGAGCAGTTCTTC. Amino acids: CASSFGLAGDPTEQFF.

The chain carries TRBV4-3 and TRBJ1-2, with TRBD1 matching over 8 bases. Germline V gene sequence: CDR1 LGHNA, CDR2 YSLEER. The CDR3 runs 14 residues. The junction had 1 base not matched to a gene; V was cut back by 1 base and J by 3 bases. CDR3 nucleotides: TGCGCCAGCAGCCAAGGACAGGGGTACTATGGCTACACCTTC. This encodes CASSQGQGYYGYTF.

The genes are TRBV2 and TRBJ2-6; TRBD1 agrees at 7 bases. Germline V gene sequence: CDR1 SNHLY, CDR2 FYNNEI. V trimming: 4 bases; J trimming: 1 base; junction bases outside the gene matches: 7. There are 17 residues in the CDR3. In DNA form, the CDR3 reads TGTGCCAGCAGTGCAACAAGGGGGCTATCTGGGGCCAACGTCCTGACTTTC. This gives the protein CASSATRGLSGANVLTF. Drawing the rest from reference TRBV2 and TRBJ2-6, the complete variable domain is EPEVTQTPSHQVTQMGQEVILRCVPISNHLYFYWYRQILGQKVEFLVSFYNNEISEKSEIFDDQFSVERPDGSNFTLKIRSTKLEDSAMYFCASSATRGLSGANVLTFGAGSRLTVL.

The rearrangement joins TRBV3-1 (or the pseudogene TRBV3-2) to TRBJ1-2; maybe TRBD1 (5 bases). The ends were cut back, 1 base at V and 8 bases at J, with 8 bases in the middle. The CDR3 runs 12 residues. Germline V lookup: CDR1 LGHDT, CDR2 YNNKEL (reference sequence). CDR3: CASSQGQWGYTF. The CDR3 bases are TGTGCCAGCAGCCAAGGACAGTGGGGCTACACCTTC.

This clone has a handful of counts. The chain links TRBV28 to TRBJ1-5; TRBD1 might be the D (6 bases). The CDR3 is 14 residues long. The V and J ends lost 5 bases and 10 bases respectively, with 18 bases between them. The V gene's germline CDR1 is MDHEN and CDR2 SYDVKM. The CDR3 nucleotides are TGTGCCAGCAGTCCTTTGATTCGGGACAAACCCCAGCATTTT. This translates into CASSPLIRDKPQHF.

Written as DNA, the CDR3 is TGCGCCAGCAGCTTGGGAGGTCGCTTGCTAGCGGGGGAGCAGTACTTC. It encodes CASSLGGRLLAGEQYF. The chain carries TRBV5-1 and TRBJ2-7; 9 bases fit TRBD2. Germline V gene data show CDR1 as SGHRS and CDR2 as YFSETQ. The trim removed 0 bases at V and 7 bases at J, leaving 11 bases unmatched. The CDR3 contains 16 residues. Looking up the rest from reference TRBV5-1 and TRBJ2-7 gives the full variable domain: KAGVTQTPRYLIKTRGQQVTLSCSPISGHRSVSWYQQTPGQGLQFLFEYFSETQRNKGNFPGRFSGRQFSNSRSEMNVSTLELGDSALYLCASSLGGRLLAGEQYFGPGTRLTVT.

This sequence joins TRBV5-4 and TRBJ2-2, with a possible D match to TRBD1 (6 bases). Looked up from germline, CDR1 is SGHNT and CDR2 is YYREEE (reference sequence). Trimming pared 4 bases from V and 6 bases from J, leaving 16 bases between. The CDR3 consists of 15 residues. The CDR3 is CASSVGNRVPGELFF. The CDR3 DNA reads TGTGCCAGCAGCGTTGGTAACAGGGTTCCCGGGGAGCTGTTTTTT.

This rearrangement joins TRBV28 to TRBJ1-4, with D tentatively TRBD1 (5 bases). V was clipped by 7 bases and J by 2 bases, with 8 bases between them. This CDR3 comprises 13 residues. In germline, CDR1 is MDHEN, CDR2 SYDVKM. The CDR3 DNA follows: TGTGCCAGCAACGACAGTACTAATGAAAAACTGTTTTTT. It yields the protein CASNDSTNEKLFF.

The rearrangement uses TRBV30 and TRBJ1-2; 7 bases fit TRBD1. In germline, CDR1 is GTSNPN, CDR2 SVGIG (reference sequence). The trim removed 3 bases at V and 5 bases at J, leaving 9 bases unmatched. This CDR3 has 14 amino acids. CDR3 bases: TGTGCCTGGAGCGCCCAGGGGGAAGCGTATGGCTACACCTTC. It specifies CAWSAQGEAYGYTF. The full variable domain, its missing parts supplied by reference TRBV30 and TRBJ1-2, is SQTIHQWPATLVQPVGSPLSLECTVEGTSNPNLYWYRQAAGRGLQLLFYSVGIGQISSEVPQNLSASRPQDRQFILSSKKLLLSDSGFYLCAWSAQGEAYGYTFGSGTRLTVV.

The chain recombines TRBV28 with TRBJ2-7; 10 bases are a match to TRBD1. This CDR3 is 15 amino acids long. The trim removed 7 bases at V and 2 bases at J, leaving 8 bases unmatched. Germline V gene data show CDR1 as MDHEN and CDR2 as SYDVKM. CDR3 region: CASTTTGGFPYEQYF. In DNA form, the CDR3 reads TGTGCCAGCACCACGACAGGGGGCTTTCCCTACGAGCAGTACTTC.

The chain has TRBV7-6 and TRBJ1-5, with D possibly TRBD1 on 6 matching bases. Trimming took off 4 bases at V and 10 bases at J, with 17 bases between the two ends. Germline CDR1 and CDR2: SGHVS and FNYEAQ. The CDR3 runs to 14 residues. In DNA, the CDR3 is TGTGCCAGCAGCTCCACGGGGGGGCTGGGTCCCCAGCATTTT. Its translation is CASSSTGGLGPQHF.

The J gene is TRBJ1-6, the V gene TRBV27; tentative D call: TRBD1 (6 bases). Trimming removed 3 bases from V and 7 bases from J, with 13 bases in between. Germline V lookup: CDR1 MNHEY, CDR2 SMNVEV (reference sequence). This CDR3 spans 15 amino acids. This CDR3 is CASSFTGPGNSPLHF. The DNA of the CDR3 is TGTGCCAGCAGTTTCACAGGGCCCGGGAATTCACCCCTCCACTTT.

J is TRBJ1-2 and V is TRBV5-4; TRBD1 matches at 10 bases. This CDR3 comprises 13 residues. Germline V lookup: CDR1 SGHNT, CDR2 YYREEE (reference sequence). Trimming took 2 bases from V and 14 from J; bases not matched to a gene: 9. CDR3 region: CASSLKGTGVPTF. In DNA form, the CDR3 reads TGTGCCAGCAGCTTAAAAGGGACAGGGGTCCCTACCTTC.

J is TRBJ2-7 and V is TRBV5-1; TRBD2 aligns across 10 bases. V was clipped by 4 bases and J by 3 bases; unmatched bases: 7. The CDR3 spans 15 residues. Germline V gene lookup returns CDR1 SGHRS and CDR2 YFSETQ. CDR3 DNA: TGCGCCAGCAGCGAGGGACTAGCGTCGTACTACGAGCAGTACTTC. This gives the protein CASSEGLASYYEQYF. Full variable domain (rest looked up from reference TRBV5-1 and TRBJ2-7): KAGVTQTPRYLIKTRGQQVTLSCSPISGHRSVSWYQQTPGQGLQFLFEYFSETQRNKGNFPGRFSGRQFSNSRSEMNVSTLELGDSALYLCASSEGLASYYEQYFGPGTRLTVT.